This TCR beta chain was sequenced for a study of cytomegalovirus exposure and HLA in healthy donors. Study summary: Researchers found that more than 70% of 398 genotyped donors fell within the Caucasian-associated ancestry cluster. Study outcomes and limitations: Later on, a genetic analysis was performed. It linked a missense variant in DCLRE1C with V- and J-gene trimming of TCR beta.

Healthy bone marrow donors made up the donors. The primer mix had 60 Vbeta and 13 Jbeta primers. Profiling relied on immunoSEQ multiplex PCR, and the TCRdb table lists in-frame clones only, not all of them. The repertoire holds roughly 93,000 clones, with about four fifths as singletons. This clone has just a few counts. Its target is not known. V gave up 0 bases and J gave up 7 bases, with 12 bases separating them. The length of the CDR3 is 14 residues. Germline CDR1 reads LNHNV; CDR2 reads YYDKDF (reference sequence). The sequence came from a young man in good health and CMV-seronegative. The gene calls are TRBV15 and TRBJ1-2; D possibly corresponds to TRBD1 (6 bases). What was sequenced was PBMCs. The CDR3 DNA is TGTGCCACCAGCAGAGAGAACAGGGTAGTTGGCTACACCTTC. Its translation is CATSRENRVVGYTF.